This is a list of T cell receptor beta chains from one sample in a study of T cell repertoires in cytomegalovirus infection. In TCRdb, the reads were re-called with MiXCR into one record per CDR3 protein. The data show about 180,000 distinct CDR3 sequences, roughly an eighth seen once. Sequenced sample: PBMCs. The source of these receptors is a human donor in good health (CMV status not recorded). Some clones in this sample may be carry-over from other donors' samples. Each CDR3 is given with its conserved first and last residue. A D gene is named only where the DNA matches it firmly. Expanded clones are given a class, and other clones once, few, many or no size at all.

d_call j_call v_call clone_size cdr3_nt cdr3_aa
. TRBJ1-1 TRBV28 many TGTGCCAGCAGTTCCACGTCGGGGATGGGGGTCCTGGACACTGAAGCTTTCTTT CASSSTSGMGVLDTEAFF
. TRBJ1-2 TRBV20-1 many TGCAGTGCTAGAGTCGTGGGTTATGGCTACACCTTC CSARVVGYGYTF
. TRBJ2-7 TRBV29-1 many TGCAGCGTTGAGATAGGCCAGGGCACGCAGTACGAGCAGTACTTC CSVEIGQGTQYEQYF
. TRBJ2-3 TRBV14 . TGTGCCAGCAGCCAAAGGGGGAGGTTAAGCACAGATACGCAGTATTTT CASSQRGRLSTDTQYF
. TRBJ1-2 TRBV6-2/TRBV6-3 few TGTGCCAGCACCGACACAGCAACCTATGGCTACACCTTC CASTDTATYGYTF
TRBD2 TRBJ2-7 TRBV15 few TGTGCCACCAGCACCATTGGGACTAGCGGGACGATCTACGAGCAGTACTTC CATSTIGTSGTIYEQYF
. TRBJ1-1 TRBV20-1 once TGCAGTGCTAGAGGGAGCAGCTTGAACACTGAAGCTTTCTTT CSARGSSLNTEAFF
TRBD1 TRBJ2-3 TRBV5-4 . TGTGCCAGCAGCGGCCCCAGGGGGTCTAGCACAGATACGCAGTATTTT CASSGPRGSSTDTQYF
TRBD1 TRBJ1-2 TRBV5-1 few TGCGCCAGCAGCTTGAGGGGGACAGACCAGTTCTTTGGCTACACCTTC CASSLRGTDQFFGYTF
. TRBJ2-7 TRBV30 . TGTGCCTGGAATCCTCCCGGGACGCCAGCGTACGAGCAGTACTTC CAWNPPGTPAYEQYF
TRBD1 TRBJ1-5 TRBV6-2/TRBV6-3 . TGTGCCAGCAGTTACTCTCACAGGGGGCCGGGCAATCAGCCCCAGCATTTT CASSYSHRGPGNQPQHF
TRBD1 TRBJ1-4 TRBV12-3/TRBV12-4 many TGTGCCAGCAGCACAGGGGGTAAAAGTGAAAAACTGTTTTTT CASSTGGKSEKLFF
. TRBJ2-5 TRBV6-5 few TGTGCCAGCAGTTTACTCATCGGGGTGATCGAGACCCAGTACTTC CASSLLIGVIETQYF
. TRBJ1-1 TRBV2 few TGTGCCAGCAGTCCTCCGACGGGTGAAGCTTTCTTT CASSPPTGEAFF
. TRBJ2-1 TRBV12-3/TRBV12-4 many TGTGCCAGCAGTTTGGGGGTAAGGGATGAGCAGTTCTTC CASSLGVRDEQFF